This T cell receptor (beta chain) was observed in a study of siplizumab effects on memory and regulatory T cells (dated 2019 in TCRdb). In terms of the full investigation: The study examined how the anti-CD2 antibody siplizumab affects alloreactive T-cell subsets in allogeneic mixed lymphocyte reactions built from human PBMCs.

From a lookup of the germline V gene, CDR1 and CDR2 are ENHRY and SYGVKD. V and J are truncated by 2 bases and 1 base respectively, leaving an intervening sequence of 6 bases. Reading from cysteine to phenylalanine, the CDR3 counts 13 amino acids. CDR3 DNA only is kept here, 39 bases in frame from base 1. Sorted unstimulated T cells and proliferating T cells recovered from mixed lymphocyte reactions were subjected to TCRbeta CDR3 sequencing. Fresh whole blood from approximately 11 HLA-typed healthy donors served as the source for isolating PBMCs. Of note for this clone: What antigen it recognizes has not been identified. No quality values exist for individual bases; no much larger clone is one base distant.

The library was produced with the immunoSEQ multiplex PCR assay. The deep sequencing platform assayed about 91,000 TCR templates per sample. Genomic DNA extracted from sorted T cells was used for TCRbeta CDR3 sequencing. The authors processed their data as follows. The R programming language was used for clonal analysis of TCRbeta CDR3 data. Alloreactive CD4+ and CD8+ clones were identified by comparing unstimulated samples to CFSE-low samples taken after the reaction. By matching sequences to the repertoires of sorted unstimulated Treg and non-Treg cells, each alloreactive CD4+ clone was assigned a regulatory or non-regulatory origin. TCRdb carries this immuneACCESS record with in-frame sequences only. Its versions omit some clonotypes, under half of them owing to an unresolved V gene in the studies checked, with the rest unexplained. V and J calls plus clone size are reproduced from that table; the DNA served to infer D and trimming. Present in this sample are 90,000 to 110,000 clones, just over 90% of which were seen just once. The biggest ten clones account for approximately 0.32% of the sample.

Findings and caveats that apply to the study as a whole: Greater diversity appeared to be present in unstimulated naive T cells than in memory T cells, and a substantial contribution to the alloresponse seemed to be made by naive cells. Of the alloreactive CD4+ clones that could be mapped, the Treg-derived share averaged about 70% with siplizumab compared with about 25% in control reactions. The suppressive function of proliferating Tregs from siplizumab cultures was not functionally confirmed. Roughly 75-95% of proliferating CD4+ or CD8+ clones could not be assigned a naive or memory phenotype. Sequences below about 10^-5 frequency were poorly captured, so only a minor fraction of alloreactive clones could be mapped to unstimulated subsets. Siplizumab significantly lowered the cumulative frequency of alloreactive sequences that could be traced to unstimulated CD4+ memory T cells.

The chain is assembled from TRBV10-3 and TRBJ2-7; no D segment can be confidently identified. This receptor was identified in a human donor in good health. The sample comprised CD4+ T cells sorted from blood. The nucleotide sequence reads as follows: TGTGCCATCAGTGAGGGGATGTCCTACGAGCAGTACTTC. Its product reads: CAISEGMSYEQYF.